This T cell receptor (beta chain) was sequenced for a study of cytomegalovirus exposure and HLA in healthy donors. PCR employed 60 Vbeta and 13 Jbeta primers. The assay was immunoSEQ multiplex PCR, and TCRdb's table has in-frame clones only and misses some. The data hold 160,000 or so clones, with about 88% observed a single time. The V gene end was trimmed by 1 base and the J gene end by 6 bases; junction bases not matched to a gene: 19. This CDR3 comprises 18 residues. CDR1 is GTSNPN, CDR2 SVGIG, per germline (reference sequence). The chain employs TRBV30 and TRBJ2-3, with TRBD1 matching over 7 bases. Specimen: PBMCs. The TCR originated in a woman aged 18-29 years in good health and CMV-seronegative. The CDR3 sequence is CAWSAPRGTENVPDTQYF. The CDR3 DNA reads TGTGCCTGGAGTGCCCCCAGAGGGACAGAGAACGTCCCGGATACGCAGTATTTT.